The 22 T cell receptor beta chains in this list originate from one sample, sequenced in a study of blood T cell repertoires in COVID-19. The method was immunoSEQ multiplex PCR; TCRdb's version includes in-frame clones alone and lacks a portion of them. The sample includes some 300,000 clones, 89% of them seen just once. Material for sequencing was PBMCs or T cells enriched from blood (not recorded which). The receptors originated from a woman between 50 and 59 years old who had been exposed to COVID-19.

This clone appeared a few times. J is TRBJ1-6 and V is TRBV5-8; 8 positions match TRBD1. Germline-derived CDR1 and CDR2 are SGHTS and YDEGEE. Trimming cost V 4 bases and J 4 bases; bases outside gene matches: 7. The length of the CDR3 is 16 residues. DNA for the CDR3: TGTGCCAGCAGCCTCGGGACAGGAGGGTATAATTCACCCCTCCACTTT. Translating it yields CASSLGTGGYNSPLHF.

In its sample, this clone was seen once. The rearrangement joins TRBV9 to TRBJ1-4, with 7 positions matching TRBD1. Germline assignment: CDR1 SGDLS and CDR2 YYNGEE. The ends lost 3 bases at V and 10 bases at J; junction bases unmatched: 12. This CDR3 spans 15 amino acids. This CDR3 reads CASSEQGGAGVKLFF. CDR3 sequence (DNA): TGTGCCAGCAGCGAACAAGGGGGCGCGGGTGTAAAACTGTTTTTT.

CDR3 bases: TGTGCCACCAGTGAGACAGGGAGCCCGTACAATGAGCAGTTCTTC. Its protein product is CATSETGSPYNEQFF. The chain employs TRBV24-1 and TRBJ2-1; 7 nucleotides align to TRBD1. The germline V gene has CDR1 KGHDR and CDR2 SFDVKD. The CDR3 length is 15 residues. V was clipped by 4 bases and J by 4 bases; unmatched bases: 6.

In DNA form, the CDR3 reads TGTGCCAGCAGCTGGCGGGACTTAGATGCAACTAATGAAAAACTGTTTTTT. Protein sequence: CASSWRDLDATNEKLFF. V and J are TRBV5-5 and TRBJ1-4, with a weak D call TRBD1 (5 bases). The CDR3 has 17 amino acids. Trimming left V 3 bases short and J 0 bases short, with 15 bases between. Germline V gene lookup returns CDR1 SGHKS and CDR2 YYEKEE (reference sequence).

This chain joins TRBV27 and TRBJ1-2; 9 positions match TRBD1. CDR3 length equals 15 residues. V was clipped by 6 bases and J by 3 bases; unmatched bases: 8. Germline V gives CDR1 MNHEY, CDR2 SMNVEV (reference sequence). The CDR3 DNA reads as TGTGCCAGCAGGCACAGGGGGCAACTGGACTATGGCTACACCTTC. This translates into CASRHRGQLDYGYTF.

The chain has TRBV29-1 and TRBJ2-7, with 9 bases aligning to TRBD1. V lost 7 bases and J lost 3; bases outside the gene matches: 10. This CDR3 has 14 residues. Germline CDR1 is SQVTM and CDR2 is ANQGSEA. The CDR3 region has the DNA TGCAGCGCCCTGACCGGGACAGGGAACTACGAGCAGTACTTC. Its translation: CSALTGTGNYEQYF.

The V and J genes are TRBV3-1 (or the pseudogene TRBV3-2) and TRBJ1-3; D is unresolved. The CDR3 contains 16 residues. Trimming pared 0 bases from V and 5 bases from J, leaving 14 bases between. Germline assignment: CDR1 LGHDT and CDR2 YNNKEL (reference sequence). The CDR3 DNA follows: TGTGCCAGCAGCCAAGATCGTTTGGCGGGAAGAAACACCATATATTTT. This sequence encodes CASSQDRLAGRNTIYF.

This clone was seen a handful of times. The chain links TRBV10-2 to TRBJ1-6, with a tentative D call TRBD1 (6 bases). With 10 bases removed from V and 5 bases from J, the gap between germline ends came to 15 bases. The CDR3 covers 14 residues. The germline CDR1 and CDR2 sequences are WSHSY and SAAADI. The chain's CDR3 is CATRGQGNNSPLHF. CDR3 in DNA: TGCGCCACCCGAGGCCAGGGGAATAATTCACCCCTCCACTTT.

The chain uses TRBV27 and TRBJ1-1; TRBD1 aligns across 7 bases. Trimming at V came to 3 bases and at J to 4 bases, leaving 5 bases not matched to a gene. The CDR3 sequence is 14 residues long. The V gene's germline CDR1 is MNHEY and CDR2 SMNVEV (reference sequence). The CDR3 protein is CASSLEGTVTEAFF. The CDR3 DNA sequence: TGTGCCAGCAGTTTGGAGGGGACAGTCACTGAAGCTTTCTTT.

The count of this clone is one. The chain employs TRBV18 and TRBJ1-3; the D is unclear. Germline CDR1 KGHSH, CDR2 LQKENI. This CDR3 contains 17 residues. V lost 0 bases and J 0 bases, leaving 12 bases between the germline ends. In DNA, the CDR3 is TGTGCCAGCTCACCACCGATGGGTCGGGGCTCTGGAAACACCATATATTTT. Translated: CASSPPMGRGSGNTIYF.

This sequence joins TRBV28 and TRBJ1-2; TRBD1 aligns across 7 bases. The junction had 6 bases not matched to a gene; V was cut back by 10 bases and J by 1 base. CDR3 size: 13 residues. Germline V gene sequence: CDR1 MDHEN, CDR2 SYDVKM. In DNA form, the CDR3 reads TGTGCCATCCAACAGGGGTTTAACTATGGCTACACCTTC. Residues: CAIQQGFNYGYTF.

The rearrangement joins TRBV27 to TRBJ2-7; possibly TRBD2 for D (6 bases). With 2 bases removed from V and 2 bases from J, the gap between germline ends came to 13 bases. The CDR3 extends over 15 amino acids. Germline CDR1 and CDR2: MNHEY and SMNVEV (reference sequence). CDR3: CASSLPGRTTYEQYF. The CDR3, as DNA: TGTGCCAGCAGTTTACCGGGACGGACTACCTACGAGCAGTACTTC.

The chain uses TRBV27 and TRBJ1-5; 7 nucleotides line up with TRBD1. After removal of 5 bases from V and 4 bases from J, the junction contained 5 bases not matched to a gene. Germline CDR1 MNHEY, CDR2 SMNVEV (reference sequence). The CDR3 is made up of 14 amino acids. CDR3 in DNA: TGTGCCAGCAGTACCCGGGACAGTAATCAGCCCCAGCATTTT. Translation: CASSTRDSNQPQHF.

The chain employs TRBV28 and TRBJ2-5; possibly TRBD2 for D (6 bases). The germline V and J ends were trimmed by 6 bases and 1 base, with 12 bases remaining between them. From germline, CDR1 is MDHEN and CDR2 SYDVKM. This CDR3 comprises 14 residues. Here the CDR3 DNA reads TGTGCCAGCAGGCCTTTCGGGGGCCAAGAGACCCAGTACTTC. Its translation is CASRPFGGQETQYF. Complete variable domain (other parts from reference TRBV28 and TRBJ2-5): DVKVTQSSRYLVKRTGEKVFLECVQDMDHENMFWYRQDPGLGLRLIYFSYDVKMKEKGDIPEGYSVSREKKERFSLILESASTNQTSMYLCASRPFGGQETQYFGPGTRLLVL.

The V gene is TRBV19, the J gene TRBJ1-5, with D uncertain. Trimming left V 0 bases short and J 7 bases short, with 10 bases between. The germline V gene has CDR1 LNHDA and CDR2 SQIVND (reference sequence). This CDR3 region has 14 residues. DNA of the CDR3: TGTGCCAGTAGTATAGACCGGGGTACGCAGCCCCAGCATTTT. Translated, it gives CASSIDRGTQPQHF.

This chain links TRBV11-2 with TRBJ1-4; maybe TRBD1 (6 bases). V dropped 1 base and J dropped 0 bases, with 9 bases sitting between them. The CDR3 spans 16 residues. The germline gives CDR1 SGHAT, CDR2 FQNNGV. CDR3: CASSLAGVTTNEKLFF. In DNA form, the CDR3 reads TGTGCCAGCAGCTTAGCAGGGGTTACAACTAATGAAAAACTGTTTTTT.

The chain combines TRBV7-2 with TRBJ2-7; 7 bases agree with TRBD2. V lost 5 bases and J lost 0; bases outside the gene matches: 7. The germline CDR1 and CDR2 sequences are SGHTA and FQGNSA. The CDR3 spans 15 residues. CDR3 DNA sequence: TGTGCCAGCAGCCTCGGGGGGAGGAGCTCCTACGAGCAGTACTTC. Translating it yields CASSLGGRSSYEQYF.

This clone was counted a single time. The rearrangement links TRBV11-3 to TRBJ2-1, with 9 bases that match TRBD1. Germline trimming cut 5 bases from V and 0 bases from J; bases unmatched to any gene: 2. CDR3 length: 15 amino acids. CDR1 and CDR2 from the germline V gene are SGHNT and YENEEA. Here the CDR3 reads CASSADRGSYNEQFF. The CDR3 DNA is TGTGCCAGCAGCGCGGACAGGGGCTCCTACAATGAGCAGTTCTTC.

The gene calls are TRBV5-4 and TRBJ2-7; maybe TRBD1 (6 bases). This CDR3 has 17 amino acids. The germline gives CDR1 SGHNT, CDR2 YYREEE (reference sequence). The V end was cut by 2 bases, the J end by 1 base, with 19 bases between. The CDR3 bases are TGTGCCAGCAGCTTTGGGGCAGGGGCCTTACCTTCCTACGAGCAGTACTTC. Protein product: CASSFGAGALPSYEQYF.

The chain is built from TRBV15 and TRBJ2-1; TRBD2 matches at 12 bases. The germline CDR1 and CDR2 sequences are LNHNV and YYDKDF (reference sequence). The CDR3 contains 16 residues. V lost 0 bases to trimming and J lost 3 bases; unmatched junction nucleotides: 0. The CDR3 here is CATSRELAGGYNEQFF. The CDR3 DNA reads TGTGCCACCAGCAGAGAACTAGCGGGGGGCTACAATGAGCAGTTCTTC.

This clone has only one observation. The rearrangement uses TRBV5-4 and TRBJ2-1; possibly TRBD2 for D (6 bases). The V gene's germline CDR1 is SGHNT and CDR2 YYREEE (reference sequence). Trimming cost V 4 bases and J 0 bases, with 11 bases left between them. The CDR3 runs 15 residues. CDR3 DNA: TGTGCCAGCAGCAGCTATAGCGGCTCCTACAATGAGCAGTTCTTC. This codes for CASSSYSGSYNEQFF. Full variable domain (rest looked up from reference TRBV5-4 and TRBJ2-1): ETGVTQSPTHLIKTRGQQVTLRCSSQSGHNTVSWYQQALGQGPQFIFQYYREEENGRGNFPPRFSGLQFPNYSSELNVNALELDDSALYLCASSSYSGSYNEQFFGPGTRLTVL.

The CDR3 loop reads CASSAAGGSSYEQYF. The CDR3 bases are TGTGCCAGCAGCGCCGCGGGGGGGAGCTCCTACGAGCAGTACTTC. This rearrangement joins TRBV9 to TRBJ2-7, with 9 bases fitting TRBD2. The CDR3 totals 15 residues. The V segment lost 3 bases and the J segment 0 bases; nucleotides outside the gene matches: 4. CDR1 SGDLS and CDR2 YYNGEE come from the germline V gene.